This entry is about one TCR beta chain. Its antigen is as yet unknown. The data stem from a study of CD8+ T cells in alopecia areata. General observations from the study: Especially in alopecia totalis/universalis, lesional scalp showed greater clonality than normal scalp did.

The CDR3 loop spans 13 amino acids. CDR1 and CDR2 from the germline V gene are ENHRY and SYGVKD. V gave up 7 bases and J gave up 5 bases; unmatched junction bases: 4. Once RNA had been extracted, it was reverse transcribed into cDNA to act as the sequencing template. Some clones are missing from TCRdb's copy, which holds only in-frame ones; the method was immunoSEQ multiplex PCR. Among approximately 54,000 clones, roughly 96% were seen once, and the ten largest hold about 26%. The material was CD8+ T cells sorted from blood, obtained at week 0. The V and J genes are TRBV10-3 and TRBJ2-1; TRBD2 matches at 8 bases. The clonotype was recovered from a human donor with alopecia areata. The CDR3 nucleotides read TGTGCCATCACGCGGGGGGTTGACAATGAGCAGTTCTTC. Protein product: CAITRGVDNEQFF.